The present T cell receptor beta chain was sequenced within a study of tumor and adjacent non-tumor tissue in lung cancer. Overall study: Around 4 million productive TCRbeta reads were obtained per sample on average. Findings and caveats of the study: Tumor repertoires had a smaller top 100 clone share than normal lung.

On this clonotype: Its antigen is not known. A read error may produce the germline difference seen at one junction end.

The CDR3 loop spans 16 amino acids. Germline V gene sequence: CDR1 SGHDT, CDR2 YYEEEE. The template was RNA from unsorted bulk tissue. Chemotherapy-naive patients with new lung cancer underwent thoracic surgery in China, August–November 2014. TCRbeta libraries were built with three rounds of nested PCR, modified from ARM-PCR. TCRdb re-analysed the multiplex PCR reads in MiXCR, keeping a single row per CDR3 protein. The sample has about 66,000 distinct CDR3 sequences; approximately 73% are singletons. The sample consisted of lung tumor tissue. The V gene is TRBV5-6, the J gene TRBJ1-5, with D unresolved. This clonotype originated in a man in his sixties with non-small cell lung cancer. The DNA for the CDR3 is TGTGCCAGCAGCTTGGGAGGCTTTTCAGGTTATCAGCGCCAGCATTTT. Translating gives CASSLGGFSGYQRQHF.